Shown below are 32 T cell receptor beta chains from a single sample sequenced in a study of cytomegalovirus exposure and HLA in healthy donors. Both 60 Vbeta primers and 13 Jbeta primers went into the PCR. The assay was immunoSEQ multiplex PCR, and TCRdb's table has in-frame clones only and misses some. This table holds approximately 38,000 clones, 80% to 90% found once. Input material: PBMCs. The receptors shown here come from a woman between 18 and 30 years old in good health and CMV-seronegative.

V gene TRBV28 combines with J gene TRBJ2-3; perhaps TRBD2 as D (5 bases). This CDR3 has 16 residues. The V gene's germline CDR1 is MDHEN and CDR2 SYDVKM. V dropped 7 bases and J dropped 0 bases, with 17 bases sitting between them. The CDR3, as DNA: TGTGCCAGCACCTCCCCCGGCGGGCTAAGCACAGATACGCAGTATTTT. It specifies CASTSPGGLSTDTQYF.

The chain employs TRBV14 and TRBJ2-7; 11 nucleotides align to TRBD2. Losses at the gene ends were 0 bases for V and 10 bases for J; bases not matched to a gene: 14. Germline V gene lookup returns CDR1 SGHDN and CDR2 FVKESK. The CDR3 runs 17 residues. The CDR3 here is CASSQEGSPSGRKQQYF. The CDR3 coding sequence is TGTGCCAGCAGCCAAGAAGGCAGCCCTAGCGGGAGGAAGCAACAGTACTTC.

The chain recombines TRBV6-1 with TRBJ2-1; the D is unclear. Trimming removed 2 bases at V and 0 bases at J, with 8 bases between. Germline CDR1 and CDR2: MNHNS and SASEGT. The CDR3 covers 15 residues. The CDR3 nucleotides are TGTGCCAGCAGTGAATCGGTAAGCTCCTACAATGAGCAGTTCTTC. It is translated as CASSESVSSYNEQFF.

The chain has TRBV4-1 and TRBJ2-7, with TRBD1 matching 7 bases. Germline CDR1 reads MGHRA; CDR2 reads YSYEKL. The CDR3 consists of 17 residues. With V trimmed by 3 bases and J by 6 bases, 17 bases remained unmatched. The chain's CDR3 is CASSHTQNRDRLTEQYF. For the CDR3, the DNA is TGCGCCAGCAGCCACACCCAGAACCGGGACAGACTAACCGAGCAGTACTTC.

The chain links TRBV30 to TRBJ2-4; 12 nucleotides match TRBD2. This CDR3 spans 15 amino acids. Germline CDR1 GTSNPN, CDR2 SVGIG (reference sequence). Trimming cost V 3 bases and J 6 bases; bases outside gene matches: 6. The CDR3 DNA reads as TGTGCCTGGAGCCTCGGACTAGCGGGATCAAACATTCAGTACTTC. This sequence encodes CAWSLGLAGSNIQYF.

V gene TRBV7-6 combines with J gene TRBJ2-1, with a tentative D call TRBD2 (6 bases). The CDR3 runs to 16 residues. Trimming left V 5 bases short and J 8 bases short, with 22 bases between. CDR1 is SGHVS and CDR2 is FNYEAQ in the germline V gene. The CDR3 reads CASSPQGGTSDHEQFF. CDR3 sequence (DNA): TGTGCCAGCAGCCCCCAAGGAGGGACCTCTGACCATGAGCAGTTCTTC.

The V gene is TRBV15, the J gene TRBJ2-5; 9 positions agree with TRBD2. Germline V CDR1 and CDR2: LNHNV, YYDKDF (reference sequence). The CDR3 spans 16 residues. The V gene end was trimmed by 2 bases and the J gene end by 5 bases; junction bases not matched to a gene: 9. CDR3 in DNA: TGTGCCACCAGCAGAAGGACTAGCGTAGAAGTGGAGACCCAGTACTTC. This encodes CATSRRTSVEVETQYF.

This sequence joins TRBV7-6 and TRBJ2-3; TRBD2 might be the D (6 bases). This CDR3 spans 15 amino acids. Germline V lookup: CDR1 SGHVS, CDR2 FNYEAQ. The germline V and J ends were trimmed by 2 bases and 0 bases, with 9 bases remaining between them. CDR3 sequence reads: CASSLIGGSTDTQYF. In DNA, the CDR3 is TGTGCCAGCAGCTTAATTGGGGGGAGCACAGATACGCAGTATTTT.

The chain has TRBV28 and TRBJ2-2; TRBD2 might be the D (6 bases). Per the germline V gene, CDR1 is MDHEN and CDR2 is SYDVKM. The V and J ends lost 6 bases and 2 bases respectively, with 13 bases between them. This CDR3 contains 15 residues. CDR3 amino acids: CASSLGGPNTGELFF. The CDR3 DNA sequence: TGTGCCAGCAGCCTCGGAGGGCCCAACACCGGGGAGCTGTTTTTT.

The chain couples TRBV7-9 to TRBJ2-5; the D gene is possibly TRBD2 (6 bases). This CDR3 contains 15 residues. Germline assignment: CDR1 SEHNR and CDR2 FQNEAQ (reference sequence). V was shortened by 1 base and J by 6 bases, with 15 bases between the two germline ends. CDR3 protein: CASSLEGLLNQTQYF. The CDR3 DNA is TGTGCCAGCAGCTTAGAGGGACTTCTGAACCAGACCCAGTACTTC.

The chain has TRBV14 and TRBJ2-3; 8 positions agree with TRBD2. J was trimmed by 3 bases and V by 0 bases; bases with no gene match: 11. Germline values: CDR1 SGHDN, CDR2 FVKESK. The CDR3 totals 18 residues. The CDR3 region has the DNA TGTGCCAGCAGCCAAGATGGATACCTAGCGGGCTTAACAGATACGCAGTATTTT. It specifies CASSQDGYLAGLTDTQYF. Full variable domain (rest looked up from reference TRBV14 and TRBJ2-3): EAGVTQFPSHSVIEKGQTVTLRCDPISGHDNLYWYRRVMGKEIKFLLHFVKESKQDESGMPNNRFLAERTGGTYSTLKVQPAELEDSGVYFCASSQDGYLAGLTDTQYFGPGTRLTVL.

This clone showed up just a few times. The junction departs from the called germline gene at one end, perhaps through a read error. This chain links TRBV29-1 with TRBJ2-1; a weak D match, TRBD2 (6 bases). CDR1 is SQVTM and CDR2 is ANQGSEA in the germline V gene. The CDR3 covers 10 residues. The CDR3 DNA reads as TGCAGCAGTGACGGTCTGGAGGGCATCTTC. Amino acid sequence: CSSDGLEGIF.

The chain has TRBV7-9 and TRBJ2-5; D perhaps matches TRBD2 (6 bases). The CDR3 consists of 15 residues. V gave up 0 bases and J gave up 2 bases, with 10 bases separating them. Germline CDR1 is SEHNR and CDR2 is FQNEAQ (reference sequence). The CDR3 protein is CASSLALGRQETQYF. The DNA for the CDR3 is TGTGCCAGCAGCTTAGCGCTTGGGAGGCAAGAGACCCAGTACTTC.

This sequence joins TRBV30 and TRBJ1-2; tentative D call: TRBD1 (5 bases). V lost 4 bases to trimming and J lost 0 bases, with 9 bases between them. Germline CDR1 is GTSNPN and CDR2 is SVGIG (reference sequence). The CDR3 length is 13 residues. DNA for the CDR3: TGTGCCTGGAATCGACAGACTAACTATGGCTACACCTTC. Its translation is CAWNRQTNYGYTF.

The chain uses TRBV14 and TRBJ1-2; 8 bases are shared with TRBD1. CDR1 and CDR2 from the germline V gene are SGHDN and FVKESK. Trimming removed 8 bases from V and 4 bases from J; junction bases left unmatched: 0. This CDR3 contains 11 residues. CDR3 protein: CASGQGYGYTF. CDR3 DNA: TGTGCCAGCGGACAGGGCTATGGCTACACCTTC.

The rearrangement uses TRBV6-4 and TRBJ2-3; D may be TRBD1 (5 bases). Germline CDR1 reads MRHNA; CDR2 reads SNTAGT. CDR3 length: 15 residues. V lost 2 bases to trimming and J lost 4 bases, with 13 bases between them. CDR3 loop: CASSDRAGSSDTQYF. DNA of the CDR3: TGTGCCAGCAGTGACCGGGCAGGGTCTTCAGATACGCAGTATTTT.

The chain combines TRBV10-3 with TRBJ2-3, with 12 bases aligning to TRBD2. CDR1 is ENHRY, CDR2 SYGVKD, per germline. The CDR3 consists of 15 residues. With 7 bases clipped from V and 5 bases from J, the junction kept 7 bases outside the gene matches. CDR3 amino acids: CAINQGLAGIDTQYF. CDR3 in DNA: TGTGCCATCAATCAAGGACTAGCGGGGATAGATACGCAGTATTTT.

The chain joins TRBV29-1 to TRBJ2-5, with 10 bases aligning to TRBD2. From germline, CDR1 is SQVTM and CDR2 ANQGSEA. The V segment lost 7 bases and the J segment 3 bases; nucleotides outside the gene matches: 2. This CDR3 region has 12 residues. As DNA, the CDR3 is TGCAGCGGCCTAGCGGGAGAAGAGACCCAGTACTTC. It yields the protein CSGLAGEETQYF. The whole variable domain, remainder taken from reference TRBV29-1 and TRBJ2-5, is SAVISQKPSRDICQRGTSLTIQCQVDSQVTMMFWYRQQPGQSLTLIATANQGSEATYESGFVIDKFPISRPNLTFSTLTVSNMSPEDSSIYLCSGLAGEETQYFGPGTRLLVL.

V gene TRBV4-2 combines with J gene TRBJ1-2; D perhaps matches TRBD1 (5 bases). Trimming pared 2 bases from V and 6 bases from J, leaving 16 bases between. The germline gives CDR1 LGHNA, CDR2 YNFKEQ. This CDR3 contains 15 residues. The CDR3 spells CASSQMQGFEDGYTF. CDR3 sequence (DNA): TGTGCCAGCAGCCAAATGCAGGGTTTCGAGGATGGCTACACCTTC.

The chain uses TRBV7-8 and TRBJ2-1; 7 bases fit TRBD2. The CDR3 totals 18 residues. CDR1 is SGHVS and CDR2 is FQNEAQ in the germline V gene. J lost 1 base, V lost 1 base, and 10 bases had no gene match. The CDR3 DNA follows: TGTGCCAGCAGCTTAGTTAGGACGAGCGGGATATCCTACAATGAGCAGTTCTTC. Translating gives CASSLVRTSGISYNEQFF.

As for this clone: Sequence at one end of the junction differs from germline and may be a read error. This chain connects TRBV7-3 to TRBJ2-1; 7 nucleotides align to TRBD2. Germline V gene sequence: CDR1 SGHTA, CDR2 FQGTGA. The CDR3 is 11 residues long. The CDR3 sequence: CAGSYGGEQFF. In DNA, the CDR3 is TGTGCCGGCAGCTACGGGGGGGAGCAGTTCTTC.

The chain couples TRBV14 to TRBJ1-1; D might be TRBD1 (5 bases). Germline V gene lookup returns CDR1 SGHDN and CDR2 FVKESK. CDR3 length equals 15 residues. The V gene lost 0 bases and the J gene lost 4 bases, with 12 bases spanning the gap. Here the CDR3 reads CASSQDPARVTEAFF. CDR3 nucleotide sequence: TGTGCCAGCAGCCAAGATCCCGCCAGGGTCACTGAAGCTTTCTTT.

Details on this clone: At one end, the junction sequence differs from germline, possibly due to a read error. The J gene is TRBJ1-5, the V gene TRBV5-6; D unresolved. Germline CDR1 SGHDT, CDR2 YYEEEE. The CDR3 runs 16 residues. CDR3 nucleotides: TGTGCCAGCAGCTTGGCGGCAGATTATAGCAACCAGCCCCAGCATTTT. Translating it yields CASSLAADYSNQPQHF.

A single count supports this clone. The chain links TRBV6-5 to TRBJ2-5; 7 bases match TRBD1. The CDR3 loop spans 14 amino acids. In germline, CDR1 is MNHEY, CDR2 SVGAGI. V trimming: 7 bases; J trimming: 5 bases; junction bases outside the gene matches: 10. In nucleotides, the CDR3 is TGTGCCAGCAAACCCAGACAGGGCTTGGAGACCCAGTACTTC. It translates to CASKPRQGLETQYF.

Regarding this clone: One end of the junction is discordant with germline, which a read error may explain. The chain is built from TRBV5-1 and TRBJ1-6; D possibly corresponds to TRBD1 (5 bases). From germline, CDR1 is SGHRS and CDR2 YFSETQ. The CDR3 is made up of 14 amino acids. The CDR3 reads CASSGGTDNSPLNF. In DNA, the CDR3 is TGCGCCAGCTCAGGAGGGACGGATAATTCACCCCTCAACTTT.

This clone was detected once. The chain is built from TRBV7-9 and TRBJ2-1; 9 bases align to TRBD2. CDR3 length equals 13 residues. Germline values: CDR1 SEHNR, CDR2 FQNEAQ (reference sequence). The V segment lost 4 bases and the J segment 5 bases; nucleotides outside the gene matches: 0. In nucleotides, the CDR3 is TGTGCCAGCAGCTCTAGCGGGGACAATGAGCAGTTCTTC. This sequence encodes CASSSSGDNEQFF.

This chain connects TRBV11-2 to TRBJ2-3, with 7 bases aligning to TRBD2. CDR3 length: 15 amino acids. The V and J ends lost 5 bases and 2 bases, in that order; junction bases with no gene match: 7. Germline V gene sequence: CDR1 SGHAT, CDR2 FQNNGV. In DNA, the CDR3 is TGTGCCAGCAGCCTGACTAGCTCCTACACAGATACGCAGTATTTT. It specifies CASSLTSSYTDTQYF.

The rearrangement links TRBV19 to TRBJ2-7, with D uncertain. CDR3 length: 13 amino acids. V was clipped by 4 bases and J by 4 bases, with 11 bases between them. The germline gives CDR1 LNHDA, CDR2 SQIVND (reference sequence). The CDR3 DNA reads as TGTGCCAGTAGTACCGACTTCACGTACGAGCAGTACTTC. It codes for CASSTDFTYEQYF.

This clone was seen a single time. The rearrangement uses TRBV29-1 and TRBJ2-5; TRBD1 agrees at 8 bases. V trimming: 5 bases; J trimming: 3 bases; junction bases outside the gene matches: 5. Germline V gene sequence: CDR1 SQVTM, CDR2 ANQGSEA. CDR3 length: 13 residues. CDR3 sequence: CSVWTGLEETQYF. The CDR3 nucleotides are TGCAGCGTTTGGACAGGGTTAGAAGAGACCCAGTACTTC.

The chain joins TRBV11-2 to TRBJ2-1, with 10 bases aligning to TRBD2. Germline V gene sequence: CDR1 SGHAT, CDR2 FQNNGV. The CDR3 length is 15 residues. V shed 6 bases, J shed 5 bases, and the junction held 7 bases outside the gene matches. The CDR3 DNA reads TGTGCCAGCAGTCGTGGGGGGACTAGCGACAATGAGCAGTTCTTC. This translates into CASSRGGTSDNEQFF.

V and J are TRBV28 and TRBJ2-5, with 15 bases lining up with TRBD2. Germline CDR1 and CDR2: MDHEN and SYDVKM. The trim removed 6 bases at V and 1 base at J, leaving 6 bases unmatched. The length of the CDR3 is 17 residues. The CDR3 loop is CASRTGLAGGFQETQYF. In DNA, the CDR3 is TGTGCCAGCAGAACGGGACTAGCGGGAGGTTTCCAAGAGACCCAGTACTTC.

The chain recombines TRBV14 with TRBJ1-2; TRBD1 might be the D (5 bases). The germline CDR1 and CDR2 sequences are SGHDN and FVKESK. Trimming took 8 bases from V and 6 from J, leaving 16 bases between them. The CDR3 runs 13 residues. In DNA form, the CDR3 reads TGTGCCAGCGCAGCCAAGGCAGGGAATGGCTACACCTTC. As protein: CASAAKAGNGYTF.